These 24 T cell receptor beta chains originate from one sample sequenced in a study of blood T cell repertoires in COVID-19. Using immunoSEQ multiplex PCR, the repertoire was profiled, and TCRdb retains in-frame clones only, with some absent. This sample carries fewer than 400,000 clones, about 90% of them seen once, and the ten largest clones take over 4.5%. Sample: PBMCs or T cells enriched from blood (not recorded which). Receptor source: a man aged 25 to 45 who had recovered from COVID-19.

The chain employs TRBV7-2 and TRBJ1-5; D not resolved. Germline loops: CDR1 SGHTA, CDR2 FQGNSA. The V end lost 5 bases, the J end lost 5 bases, and 10 bases lay between the germline ends. The CDR3 extends over 13 amino acids. The chain's CDR3 is CASSPGPDQPQHF. The CDR3 DNA reads TGTGCCAGCAGCCCTGGCCCTGATCAGCCCCAGCATTTT.

V gene TRBV30 combines with J gene TRBJ2-5; 7 bases line up with TRBD2. This CDR3 contains 13 residues. Germline V gene sequence: CDR1 GTSNPN, CDR2 SVGIG (reference sequence). V lost 0 bases, J lost 7 bases, and 5 bases stayed unmatched. In DNA, the CDR3 is TGTGCCTGGAGTGTAGTGGGGAGGGGGACCCAGTACTTC. Amino acids: CAWSVVGRGTQYF.

In its sample, this clone was seen a few times. J is TRBJ1-6 and V is TRBV7-9; TRBD1 is a possible D gene (6 bases). This CDR3 is 14 amino acids long. The germline CDR1 and CDR2 sequences are SEHNR and FQNEAQ (reference sequence). Trimming shortened V by 4 bases and J by 9 bases, and 13 bases separated the two germline ends. As DNA, the CDR3 is TGTGCCAGCAGCTCGGACAGCACAGGTTCACCCCTCCACTTT. Translation gives CASSSDSTGSPLHF. Drawing the rest from reference TRBV7-9 and TRBJ1-6, the complete variable domain is DTGVSQNPRHKITKRGQNVTFRCDPISEHNRLYWYRQTLGQGPEFLTYFQNEAQLEKSRLLSDRFSAERPKGSFSTLEIQRTEQGDSAMYLCASSSDSTGSPLHFGNGTRLTVT.

The chain employs TRBV5-6 and TRBJ1-6, with a weak D call TRBD1 (6 bases). CDR1 and CDR2 (germline): SGHDT, YYEEEE. The CDR3 has 14 amino acids. V lost 0 bases and J lost 7, with 8 bases in between. CDR3 sequence: CASSLAGVNSPLHF. In DNA form, the CDR3 reads TGTGCCAGCAGCTTGGCAGGGGTCAATTCACCCCTCCACTTT.

V gene TRBV3-1 (or the pseudogene TRBV3-2) combines with J gene TRBJ2-7; TRBD2 matches 12 bases. Germline V lookup: CDR1 LGHDT, CDR2 YNNKEL (reference sequence). J lost 3 bases, V lost 1 base, and 10 bases had no gene match. This CDR3 is 18 amino acids long. CDR3 nucleotides: TGTGCCAGCAGCCAAGCCTCCCCCTCTAGCGGGGGGGTCTACGAGCAGTACTTC. Amino acids: CASSQASPSSGGVYEQYF.

This clone was counted ten times or more. V usage is TRBV6-1 and J usage is TRBJ1-5, with no clear D. V lost 3 bases and J lost 4, with 10 bases in between. The CDR3 runs 14 residues. Germline loops: CDR1 MNHNS, CDR2 SASEGT. The CDR3 protein is CASSESGENQPQHF. For the CDR3, the DNA is TGTGCCAGCAGTGAGTCAGGCGAAAATCAGCCCCAGCATTTT.

The rearrangement uses TRBV11-3 and TRBJ2-7; tentatively, D is TRBD2 (6 bases). The germline CDR1 and CDR2 sequences are SGHNT and YENEEA. This CDR3 is built from 14 residues. V lost 5 bases and J lost 0, with 11 bases in between. The CDR3 region is CASSPGTGSYEQYF. CDR3 sequence (DNA): TGTGCCAGCAGCCCCGGGACTGGCTCCTACGAGCAGTACTTC.

CDR3 sequence: CASSEVQETQYF. Written as DNA, the CDR3 is TGTGCCAGCAGTGAGGTACAAGAGACCCAGTACTTC. V and J are TRBV28 and TRBJ2-5; D is uncertain. From germline, CDR1 is MDHEN and CDR2 SYDVKM. The CDR3 has 12 residues. V shed 5 bases and J shed 2 bases, with 6 bases lying between them. Looking up the rest from reference TRBV28 and TRBJ2-5 gives the full variable domain: DVKVTQSSRYLVKRTGEKVFLECVQDMDHENMFWYRQDPGLGLRLIYFSYDVKMKEKGDIPEGYSVSREKKERFSLILESASTNQTSMYLCASSEVQETQYFGPGTRLLVL.

This rearrangement joins TRBV13 to TRBJ2-1; 7 bases fit TRBD2. This CDR3 has 14 amino acids. CDR1 is PRHDT and CDR2 is FYEKMQ in the germline V gene (reference sequence). Unmatched junction bases numbered 4, after V lost 0 bases and J lost 8 bases. CDR3 sequence: CASSLGGGTHEQFF. In nucleotides, the CDR3 is TGTGCCAGCAGCTTAGGCGGGGGGACCCATGAGCAGTTCTTC.

The chain joins TRBV12-3 or TRBV12-4 to TRBJ1-2; 8 nucleotides line up with TRBD1. The V segment lost 7 bases and the J segment 7 bases; nucleotides outside the gene matches: 5. There are 12 residues in the CDR3. Here the CDR3 DNA reads TGTGCCAGCACCACAGGGGGAGTTGGCTACACCTTC. Protein product: CASTTGGVGYTF.

The CDR3 loop is CASSLPVTGASTDTQYF. CDR3 DNA: TGTGCCAGCAGCTTACCCGTGACAGGAGCGAGCACAGATACGCAGTATTTT. The chain couples TRBV7-3 to TRBJ2-3, with a weak D call TRBD1 (6 bases). This CDR3 is built from 17 residues. Germline CDR1 and CDR2: SGHTA and FQGTGA. With 2 bases removed from V and 0 bases from J, the gap between germline ends came to 15 bases.

The gene calls are TRBV30 and TRBJ2-2, with 8 bases fitting TRBD1. Looked up from germline, CDR1 is GTSNPN and CDR2 is SVGIG (reference sequence). This CDR3 comprises 14 residues. V shed 5 bases, J shed 5 bases, and the junction held 7 bases outside the gene matches. The CDR3 here is CAWVRQGTTGELFF. CDR3 DNA sequence: TGTGCCTGGGTCAGACAGGGGACGACCGGGGAGCTGTTTTTT.

This clone showed up just a few times. The V call is TRBV28, the J call TRBJ1-6; TRBD1 agrees at 9 bases. Germline V lookup: CDR1 MDHEN, CDR2 SYDVKM. There are 15 residues in the CDR3. Trimming cost V 2 bases and J 9 bases; bases outside gene matches: 5. The CDR3 spells CASSLRTGVFSPLHF. In DNA form, the CDR3 reads TGTGCCAGCAGTTTAAGGACAGGGGTTTTTTCACCCCTCCACTTT. Filled out from reference TRBV28 and TRBJ1-6, the complete variable domain reads DVKVTQSSRYLVKRTGEKVFLECVQDMDHENMFWYRQDPGLGLRLIYFSYDVKMKEKGDIPEGYSVSREKKERFSLILESASTNQTSMYLCASSLRTGVFSPLHFGNGTRLTVT.

The rearrangement links TRBV6-6 to TRBJ2-5; D gene unclear. The CDR3 is made up of 14 amino acids. Trimming shortened V by 4 bases and J by 2 bases, and 11 bases separated the two germline ends. Germline V lookup: CDR1 MNHNY, CDR2 SVGAGI (reference sequence). The CDR3 DNA reads as TGTGCCAGCAGTTTAGTGTCGCTTCAAGAGACCCAGTACTTC. Its protein product is CASSLVSLQETQYF.

The chain joins TRBV24-1 to TRBJ2-3; TRBD1 matches at 10 bases. Looked up from germline, CDR1 is KGHDR and CDR2 is SFDVKD. CDR3 size: 15 residues. Germline trimming cut 2 bases from V and 5 bases from J; bases unmatched to any gene: 3. This chain's CDR3 is CATSDWGTGEDTQYF. CDR3 DNA sequence: TGTGCCACCAGTGATTGGGGGACAGGGGAAGATACGCAGTATTTT.

This chain connects TRBV6-5 to TRBJ1-6; possible D gene TRBD1, 5 bases. The CDR3 totals 14 residues. Per the germline V gene, CDR1 is MNHEY and CDR2 is SVGAGI. V was shortened by 2 bases and J by 7 bases, with 9 bases between the two germline ends. The CDR3: CASSYGQVNSPLHF. CDR3 coding DNA: TGTGCCAGCAGTTACGGACAAGTAAATTCACCCCTCCACTTT.

This chain connects TRBV2 to TRBJ2-7, with D possibly TRBD2 on 6 matching bases. CDR1 is SNHLY and CDR2 is FYNNEI in the germline V gene. Trimming pared 8 bases from V and 0 bases from J, leaving 8 bases between. The CDR3 spans 12 residues. The CDR3: CASRRGSYEQYF. The CDR3 bases are TGTGCCAGCCGGCGGGGCTCCTACGAGCAGTACTTC. Filled out from reference TRBV2 and TRBJ2-7, the complete variable domain reads EPEVTQTPSHQVTQMGQEVILRCVPISNHLYFYWYRQILGQKVEFLVSFYNNEISEKSEIFDDQFSVERPDGSNFTLKIRSTKLEDSAMYFCASRRGSYEQYFGPGTRLTVT.

This clone was detected once. The V call is TRBV20-1, the J call TRBJ2-7; no definite D call. The V end was cut by 2 bases, the J end by 5 bases, with 7 bases between. This CDR3 is 11 amino acids long. The germline gives CDR1 DFQATT, CDR2 SNEGSKA (reference sequence). The CDR3 nucleotides are TGCAGTGCTAGATTTCCTAACGAGCAGTACTTC. The encoded protein is CSARFPNEQYF.

About this clone itself: Within the sample, other DNA sequences also encode this same CDR3. The chain is built from TRBV7-3 and TRBJ2-3, with 11 bases identical to TRBD2. The CDR3 extends over 15 amino acids. Trimming cost V 5 bases and J 2 bases; bases outside gene matches: 3. CDR1 SGHTA and CDR2 FQGTGA come from the germline V gene. The CDR3 sequence is CASSRLAGSTDTQYF. CDR3 nucleotides: TGTGCCAGCAGCAGACTAGCGGGGTCCACAGATACGCAGTATTTT.

The chain combines TRBV28 with TRBJ2-7; 9 nucleotides agree with TRBD1. The CDR3 is 12 residues long. V was clipped by 7 bases and J by 3 bases; unmatched bases: 1. The V gene's germline CDR1 is MDHEN and CDR2 SYDVKM. DNA of the CDR3: TGTGCCAGCATGGACAGGGGCTACGAGCAGTACTTC. It specifies CASMDRGYEQYF.

The chain employs TRBV24-1 and TRBJ2-3; D may be TRBD1 (8 bases). The CDR3 runs to 15 residues. The germline gives CDR1 KGHDR, CDR2 SFDVKD. V gave up 4 bases and J gave up 6 bases, with 16 bases separating them. The CDR3 nucleotides read TGTGCCACCAGTGAGGGAGGACAGGGAGGGGATACGCAGTATTTT. Translated: CATSEGGQGGDTQYF.

V is TRBV28 and J is TRBJ1-3; no clear D. Germline lookup yields CDR1 MDHEN and CDR2 SYDVKM. CDR3 length: 15 amino acids. Trimming left V 5 bases short and J 0 bases short, with 11 bases between. CDR3 loop: CASSPSGSSGNTIYF. CDR3 bases: TGTGCCAGCAGTCCCAGTGGGAGCTCTGGAAACACCATATATTTT.

The chain is built from TRBV11-2 and TRBJ1-3, with 8 bases matching TRBD1. The germline gives CDR1 SGHAT, CDR2 FQNNGV. CDR3 length: 17 residues. V shed 1 base, J shed 4 bases, and the junction held 9 bases outside the gene matches. As DNA, the CDR3 is TGTGCCAGCAGCTTAGCTATTGGGACAGGTGTAGGAAACACCATATATTTT. It encodes CASSLAIGTGVGNTIYF. Complete variable domain (other parts from reference TRBV11-2 and TRBJ1-3): EAGVAQSPRYKIIEKRQSVAFWCNPISGHATLYWYQQILGQGPKLLIQFQNNGVVDDSQLPKDRFSAERLKGVDSTLKIQPAKLEDSAVYLCASSLAIGTGVGNTIYFGEGSWLTVV.

The chain links TRBV24-1 to TRBJ2-7; TRBD1 is a possible D gene (7 bases). Germline-derived CDR1 and CDR2 are KGHDR and SFDVKD. This CDR3 is 13 amino acids long. V shed 3 bases and J shed 11 bases, with 16 bases lying between them. The CDR3 DNA reads TGTGCCACCAGTGATAGCAGGGGGGCGGGCGAGTACTTC. Translating it yields CATSDSRGAGEYF.